The clone carrying this T cell receptor (beta chain) was observed a handful of times. Deletions cut 8 bases from V and 5 bases from J, with 12 bases between. The germline gives CDR1 SGHDN, CDR2 FVKESK. This CDR3 is 13 amino acids long. This sample stems from a study of T-cell memory formation after mild COVID-19. From the 5' RACE reads, TCRdb called clonotypes with MiXCR, one entry per CDR3 protein. The sample gives 90,000 to 120,000 distinct CDR3 sequences, around 14% of which show up once; under 45% is in the top ten. The receptor comes from a man between 18 and 35 years old who had mild COVID-19 (a few samples of this study predate the infection). Cell type and time point are not known. The chain recombines TRBV14 with TRBJ1-4; D uncertain. Sequencing used PBMCs or a T cell subset sorted from them (not recorded which). This chain's CDR3 is CASSGGTNEKLFF. CDR3 sequence (DNA): TGTGCCAGCTCCGGTGGAACGAATGAAAAACTGTTTTTT.